This TCR beta chain was sequenced in a study of technical replicates of blood from several donors. Clones were read by immunoSEQ multiplex PCR, and TCRdb kept only the in-frame ones, dropping some. The top ten clones hold roughly 0.3% of a sample with approximately 75,000 clones, approximately 97% of them seen once. CDR3 length equals 17 residues. Germline values: CDR1 SGHDT, CDR2 YYEEEE. The J segment lost 8 bases and the V segment lost 2 bases, leaving 12 bases of the junction unmatched. The J gene is TRBJ1-4, the V gene TRBV5-6, with 10 bases aligning to TRBD1. This clonotype was obtained from a human donor in good health. Sequences were obtained from T cells isolated from PBMCs. The CDR3 coding sequence is TGTGCCAGCAGCTTAGCAGGGACAGGGGCTCTGGGGGAAAAACTGTTTTTT. Amino acids: CASSLAGTGALGEKLFF.